This TCR beta chain was sequenced for a study of CXCR3-negative and CXCR3-positive naive CD8 T cells. General study points: Similar TRBV-TRBJ usage characterized naive CXCR3-negative and CXCR3-positive cells; memory cells differed. CXCR3-positive naive cells had TRB CDR3s that were more hydrophobic than CXCR3-negative naive cells had. Diversity was high in both naive subsets and much lower in memory cells.

For this clonotype: Its specificity is unknown.

Via 5' RACE with UMI labels, TRB cDNA libraries were prepared. Reanalyzing the 5' RACE reads, TCRdb keeps one entry per CDR3 protein, without DNA. There are 130,000 or so distinct CDR3 sequences in the sample, with 0.41% held by the top ten. Identification of naive CD8+ T cells rested on CD45RO-CCR7+CD27+CD95- status. Germline CDR1 and CDR2: SGHVS and FNYEAQ. This CDR3 region has 14 residues. The V and J genes are TRBV7-6 and TRBJ2-7. The source material was naive CXCR3+ CD8+ T cells from blood. Described subset: CD45RO-CCR7+CD27+CD95- naive CD8+ T cells expressing CXCR3 (TNR3+). The TCR comes from a human donor in good health. Some clones in this sample may be carry-over from other donors' samples. The CDR3 region is CASSPYDTSYEQYF.